This TCR beta chain was profiled in a study of cytotoxic CD8 clonotypes in ibrutinib-treated CLL. About the study: The sample average was 255,043 productive templates and just under 95,000 productive rearrangements.

With sequencing, the targeted depth ranged from 1 in 200,000 to 1 in 1 million T cells. The protocol was immunoSEQ multiplex PCR, while the TCRdb copy is restricted to in-frame clones and leaves out a portion. The sample holds some 58,000 clones, roughly 70% seen once. V shed 6 bases and J shed 5 bases, with 10 bases lying between them. Germline V CDR1 and CDR2: MDHEN, SYDVKM. The length of the CDR3 is 12 residues. The chain is built from TRBV28 and TRBJ2-5; unclear D gene. The receptor was isolated from a human donor with chronic lymphocytic leukemia. The input for sequencing was PBMCs, taken after 12 months of ibrutinib treatment. As DNA, the CDR3 is TGTGCCAGCAGCTCAAGTAGGGAGACCCAGTACTTC. Translation: CASSSSRETQYF.